These T cell receptor beta chains were read from a single sample in a study of cytomegalovirus exposure and HLA in healthy donors. Sequencing used immunoSEQ multiplex PCR; TCRdb keeps in-frame clones, though not all of them. The sample has some 130,000 clones, 84% seen once. The sequenced sample was PBMCs. Receptor source: a man aged 50-59 years in good health and CMV-seronegative. The CDR3 runs from the conserved cysteine through the conserved F or W. A D gene is named only where the DNA matches it firmly. A clone size is listed for some rows: how often the clone was seen (once, few, many), or a class if it is expanded.

J gene | V gene | clone size | D gene | CDR3 protein
TRBJ2-5 | TRBV5-4 | NA | NA | CASSAEGGQETQYF
TRBJ1-6 | TRBV5-6 | NA | NA | CASSFAGESYNSPLHF
TRBJ1-1 | TRBV9 | NA | NA | CASSVSGGYTEAFF
TRBJ2-1 | TRBV5-1 | NA | TRBD1 | CASSLTYRDRGFF
TRBJ1-2 | TRBV5-1 | NA | TRBD1 | CASSPPGQGSGYTF
TRBJ2-7 | TRBV5-4 | NA | TRBD1 | CASSPTGTGGHEQYF
TRBJ1-6 | TRBV30 | NA | TRBD1 | CAWSEGQGLSPLHF
TRBJ1-2 | TRBV27 | NA | NA | CASSPGSGYTF
TRBJ1-1 | TRBV5-1 | NA | TRBD1 | CASSFGTGGAGLVPAFF
TRBJ1-5 | TRBV18 | NA | TRBD1 | CARAGTAEDCNQPQHF
TRBJ1-3 | TRBV5-1 | NA | NA | CASSFQGYGNTIYF
TRBJ1-2 | TRBV20-1 | NA | NA | CSAAREGYTF
TRBJ1-1 | TRBV30 | NA | NA | CAWSVRLSGSQSLLNTEAFF
TRBJ1-2 | TRBV15 | few | NA | CATSRDSGIANYGYTF
TRBJ1-2 | TRBV29-1 | NA | TRBD1 | CSAVWDSSGTGYTF
TRBJ2-1 | TRBV7-2 | NA | TRBD1 | CASSPRPGQMTYNEQFF
TRBJ1-5 | TRBV19 | NA | NA | CASSTRDRDNQPQHF
TRBJ2-7 | TRBV6-1 | NA | TRBD1 | CASSGDRLSSYEQYF
TRBJ2-1 | TRBV7-9 | NA | TRBD1 | CASSLGDRVYNEQFF
TRBJ2-7 | TRBV9 | NA | TRBD2 | CASSVGEGATYEQYF
TRBJ1-6 | TRBV5-1 | NA | NA | CASSQGQTDSPLHF
TRBJ1-1 | TRBV14 | few | TRBD1 | CASSQRDRMNTEAFF
TRBJ2-3 | TRBV4-2 | few | TRBD2 | CASSQELAGGADTQYF
TRBJ2-3 | TRBV5-1 | NA | NA | CASMQGPGDTQYF
TRBJ1-5 | TRBV10-2 | NA | TRBD1 | CASSEYADRVFLQPQHF
TRBJ2-3 | TRBV7-9 | once | TRBD1 | CASSSIRDRSTDTQYF
TRBJ2-5 | TRBV5-4 | once | TRBD2 | CASSLGGGASGETQYF
TRBJ2-5 | TRBV7-8 | once | NA | CASSSLYTHQETQYF
TRBJ2-7 | TRBV5-6 | NA | NA | CASSFGGPYEQYF
TRBJ2-3 | TRBV10-3 | NA | NA | CAISSGQRGVTDTQYF
TRBJ2-1 | TRBV5-1 | once | NA | CASSFGFMSYNEQFF
TRBJ1-6 | TRBV27 | NA | NA | CASSSPGVYRSPLHF
TRBJ2-1 | TRBV4-3 | NA | TRBD2 | CASSQARGLASYNEQFF
TRBJ2-5 | TRBV5-6 | once | NA | CASSSYSVETQYF
TRBJ1-1 | TRBV7-9 | NA | NA | CASSFTGSSEAFF
TRBJ1-1 | TRBV5-5 | NA | NA | CASSPPGTEAFF
TRBJ2-7 | TRBV19 | NA | NA | CASSDLSYEQYF
TRBJ1-1 | TRBV7-8 | NA | NA | CASSLGGDEAFF
NA | TRBV29-1 | NA | TRBD1 | CSVEEGTGGTYEQYF
TRBJ1-5 | TRBV12-5 | NA | TRBD1 | CASGLGRGTAQPQHF
TRBJ2-1 | TRBV27 | NA | NA | CASSLRGGPNEQFF
TRBJ2-3 | TRBV2 | NA | TRBD2 | CASCWGTSGGETQYF
TRBJ1-2 | TRBV18 | NA | NA | CASSLTDSDYGYTF
TRBJ1-1 | TRBV15 | once | NA | CATSSGARERAGLGLEAFF
TRBJ1-5 | TRBV25-1 | NA | NA | CASSDSDRIYQPQHF
NA | TRBV2 | few | NA | CASIAGIYEQYF
TRBJ2-3 | TRBV5-1 | NA | TRBD1 | CASGQTPGQGTDTQYF
TRBJ2-7 | TRBV5-1 | NA | TRBD1 | CASSLGQGAEQYF
TRBJ1-2 | TRBV6-1 | NA | NA | CASSADSQYYGYTF
TRBJ2-2 | TRBV7-7 | NA | NA | CASSRTTGNTGELFF
TRBJ2-3 | TRBV10-1 | NA | NA | CASSDYPSWSFGTDTQYF
TRBJ2-2 | TRBV21-1 | NA | NA | CASSGRGANTGELFF
TRBJ1-1 | TRBV5-1 | NA | NA | CASSPDPLRGGGTEAFF
TRBJ1-2 | TRBV29-1 | NA | TRBD1 | CSVFLGTGVTNYGYTF
TRBJ1-1 | TRBV10-3 | NA | NA | CAISEGQRTEAFF
TRBJ1-1 | TRBV15 | NA | NA | CATTTRKQGNTEAFF